This T cell receptor (beta chain) was identified during a study of T-cell memory formation after mild COVID-19. Study results and limitations: Clones shrinking between day 15 and 85 showed a balanced CD4/CD8 split, and those that grew later tilted toward CD4+. Pre-infection memory harbored some responding clones, suggesting cross-reactive memory joined. Researchers could not confirm that second-wave clones peaking on day 37 targeted SARS-CoV-2.

Sample barcodes and UMIs were carried by the TCR alpha and TCR beta cDNA libraries that 5'RACE generated with constant-segment primers. MiXCR was run by TCRdb on the 5' RACE reads, yielding one entry per CDR3 protein. Of hundreds of thousands of distinct CDR3 sequences in the sample, 18% were seen once. Trimming took 2 bases from V and 4 from J; bases not matched to a gene: 8. CDR1 is MNHEY, CDR2 SVGAGI, per germline. The CDR3 spans 17 residues. In regard to this clonotype: The antigen is unknown.

This TCR was sampled from a man aged 18 to 35 who had mild COVID-19 (a few samples of this study predate the infection). Cell type and time point are not known. Specimen: PBMCs or a T cell subset sorted from them (not recorded which). V and J are TRBV6-5 and TRBJ2-6; the match to TRBD2 covers 7 bases. The CDR3, as DNA: TGTGCCAGCAGTTACGTGGGAGGGTCACCCGGGGCCAACGTCCTGACTTTC. Amino acids: CASSYVGGSPGANVLTF.